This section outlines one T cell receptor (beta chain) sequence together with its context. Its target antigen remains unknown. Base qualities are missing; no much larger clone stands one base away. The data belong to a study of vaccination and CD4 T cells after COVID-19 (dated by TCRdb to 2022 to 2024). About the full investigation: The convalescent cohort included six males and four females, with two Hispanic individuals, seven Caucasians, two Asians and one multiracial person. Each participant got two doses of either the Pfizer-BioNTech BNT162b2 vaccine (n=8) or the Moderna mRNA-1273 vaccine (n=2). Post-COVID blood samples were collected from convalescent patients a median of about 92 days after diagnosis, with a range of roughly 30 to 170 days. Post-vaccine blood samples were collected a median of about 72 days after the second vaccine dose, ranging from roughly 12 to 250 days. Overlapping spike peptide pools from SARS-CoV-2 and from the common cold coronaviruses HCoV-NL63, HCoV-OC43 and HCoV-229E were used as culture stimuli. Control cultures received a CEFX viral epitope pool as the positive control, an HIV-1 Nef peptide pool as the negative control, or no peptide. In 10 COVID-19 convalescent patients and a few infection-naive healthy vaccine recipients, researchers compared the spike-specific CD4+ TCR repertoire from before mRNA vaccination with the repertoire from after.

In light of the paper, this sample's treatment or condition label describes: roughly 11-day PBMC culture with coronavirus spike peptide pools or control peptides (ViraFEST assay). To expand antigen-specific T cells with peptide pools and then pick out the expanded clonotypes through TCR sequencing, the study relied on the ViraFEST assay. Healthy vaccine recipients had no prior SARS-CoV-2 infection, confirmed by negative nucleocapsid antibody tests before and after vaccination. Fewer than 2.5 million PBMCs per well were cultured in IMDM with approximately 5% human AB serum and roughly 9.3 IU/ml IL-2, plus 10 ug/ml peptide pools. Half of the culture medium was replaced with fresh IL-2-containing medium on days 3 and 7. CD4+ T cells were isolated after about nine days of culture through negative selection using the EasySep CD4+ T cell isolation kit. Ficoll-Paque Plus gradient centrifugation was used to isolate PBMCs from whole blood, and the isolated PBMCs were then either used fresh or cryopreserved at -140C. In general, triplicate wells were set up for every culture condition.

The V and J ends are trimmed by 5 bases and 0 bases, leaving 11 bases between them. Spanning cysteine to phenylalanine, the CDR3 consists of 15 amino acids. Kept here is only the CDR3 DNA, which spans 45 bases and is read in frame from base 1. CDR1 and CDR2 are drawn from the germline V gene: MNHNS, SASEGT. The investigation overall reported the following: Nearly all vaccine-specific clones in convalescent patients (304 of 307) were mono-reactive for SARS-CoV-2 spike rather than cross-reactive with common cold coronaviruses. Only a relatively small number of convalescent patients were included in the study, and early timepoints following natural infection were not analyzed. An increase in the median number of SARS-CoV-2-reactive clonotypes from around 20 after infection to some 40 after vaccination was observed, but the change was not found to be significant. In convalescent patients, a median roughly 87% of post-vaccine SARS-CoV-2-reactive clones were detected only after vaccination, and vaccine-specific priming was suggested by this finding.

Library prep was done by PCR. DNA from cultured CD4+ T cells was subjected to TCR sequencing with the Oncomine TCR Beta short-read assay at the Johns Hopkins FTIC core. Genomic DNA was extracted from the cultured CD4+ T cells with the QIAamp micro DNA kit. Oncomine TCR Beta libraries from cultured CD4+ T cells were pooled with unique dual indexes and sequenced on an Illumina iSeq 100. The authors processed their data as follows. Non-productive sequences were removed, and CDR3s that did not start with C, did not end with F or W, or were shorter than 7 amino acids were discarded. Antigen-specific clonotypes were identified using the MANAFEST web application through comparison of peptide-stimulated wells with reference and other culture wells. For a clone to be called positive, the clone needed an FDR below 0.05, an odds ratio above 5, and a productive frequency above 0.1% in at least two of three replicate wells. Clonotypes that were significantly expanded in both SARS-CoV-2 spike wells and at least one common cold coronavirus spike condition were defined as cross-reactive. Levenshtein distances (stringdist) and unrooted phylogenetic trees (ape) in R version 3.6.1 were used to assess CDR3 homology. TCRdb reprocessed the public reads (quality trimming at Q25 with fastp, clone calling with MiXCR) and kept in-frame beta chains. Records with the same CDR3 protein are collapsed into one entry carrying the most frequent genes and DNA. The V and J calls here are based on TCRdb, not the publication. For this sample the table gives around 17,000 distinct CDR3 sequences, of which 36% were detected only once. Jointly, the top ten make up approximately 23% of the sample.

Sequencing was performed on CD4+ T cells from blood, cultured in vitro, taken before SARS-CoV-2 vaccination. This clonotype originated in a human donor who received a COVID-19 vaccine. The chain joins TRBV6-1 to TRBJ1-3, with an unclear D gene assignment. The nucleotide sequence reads TGTGCCAGCAGTATCGACGGCTCCTCTGGAAACACCATATATTTT. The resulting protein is CASSIDGSSGNTIYF.